This TCR beta chain was retrieved from a study of T-cell memory formation after mild COVID-19 (dated by TCRdb to the early 2020s). A note on the overall study: TCR sequence clusters from the two donors were largely donor specific. T-cell clones expanding and contracting after mild COVID-19 in a couple of donors were tracked by longitudinal TCRalpha and TCRbeta repertoire sequencing. The cohort was made up of two young adult volunteers, one female and one male, who were previously healthy.

Sequencing used an Illumina NovaSeq 6000. cDNA libraries for TCRalpha and TCRbeta were prepared by 5'RACE using constant-segment primers, with sample barcodes and unique molecular identifiers added. Trizol reagent was used to extract RNA from every sample. Library amplification was performed in two PCR steps, and a second sample barcode and Illumina TruSeq adapters were introduced in the second step. Sequencing of libraries was performed on an Illumina NovaSeq with 2 x 150 bp paired-end reads. Under the source paper's analysis protocol: Reads were demultiplexed and collapsed into UMI-guided consensus sequences with migec v1.2.7. Using mixcr v2.1.11, UMI consensuses were aligned to TRA and TRB V and J templates and then assembled into clonotypes. A clonotype was counted as expanded or contracted only if both edgeR and NoisET called the change significant, with noise models trained on biological replicates. For edgeR calls, the cutoffs were a false discovery rate-adjusted p below 0.01 and a log2 fold-change threshold of 1. As an exploratory analysis of dynamics, PCA with hierarchical clustering was applied to max-normalized trajectories of the 1000 most abundant clonotypes. Each responding clone was given a CD4 or CD8 phenotype based on the CD4+ and CD8+ repertoires, which had been sequenced separately. The raw public data were reprocessed by TCRdb itself: fastp quality trimming at Q25, MiXCR clonotype calling, in-frame beta chains only. CDR3 protein duplicates are merged, each entry listing the most common genes and DNA. The V and J calls, along with clone size, are taken from TCRdb and not from the paper's own processing. The sample includes roughly 600,000 distinct CDR3 sequences, with roughly 18% observed a single time. More than 10% of the sample lies in the top ten.

What the authors observed across the whole study: SARS-CoV-2 specificity was not confirmed for the second-wave clones peaking on day 37. Contracting CD4+ clones appeared mostly in the CM and EM memory subsets, whereas CD8+ clones were enriched in EMRA. Clones that contracted from day 15 to 85 showed balanced CD4/CD8 phenotypes, whereas a second wave of clones that expanded from day 15 to 37 leaned towards CD4+. The detection of some responding clones in pre-infection memory suggests that pre-existing cross-reactive memory T cells joined the SARS-CoV-2 response. Only a couple of mild cases were covered by the study, and larger cohorts that include severe cases with pre-infection samples were considered necessary.

This clonotype turned up a few times. This receptor's antigen is unknown. There are no base qualities to consult, and no much larger clone falls within one base. Trimming costs V 4 bases and J 3 bases, and their ends lie 5 bases apart. From the cysteine through the phenylalanine, the CDR3 covers 11 amino acids. Kept here is only the CDR3 DNA, which spans 33 bases and is read in frame from base 1. CDR1 and CDR2, looked up from the germline V gene (reference sequence), are GTSNPN and SVGIG. PBMCs were isolated by Ficoll-Paque density gradient centrifugation. The TCR originated in an adult woman who had mild COVID-19 (a few samples of this study predate the infection). The sample titles of this study are shuffled in the database, so cell type and time point are left out; the donor was told from shared clones. Material: PBMCs or a T cell subset sorted from them (not recorded which). Recombination joined TRBV30 with TRBJ2-3; the D gene remains uncertain. The sequenced DNA: TGTGCCTGGATGAAAACAGATACGCAGTATTTT. The resulting protein is CAWMKTDTQYF. The CDR3, completed at both ends by the reference TRBV30 and TRBJ2-3 genes, gives the full variable domain SQTIHQWPATLVQPVGSPLSLECTVEGTSNPNLYWYRQAAGRGLQLLFYSVGIGQISSEVPQNLSASRPQDRQFILSSKKLLLSDSGFYLCAWMKTDTQYFGPGTRLTVL.